Listed below are T cell receptor beta chains from one sample, sequenced in a study of blood T cell repertoires in COVID-19. The data were produced by immunoSEQ multiplex PCR, yet TCRdb's version contains in-frame clones alone and is incomplete. Counted here are about 56,000 clones, 89% occurring once; the ten biggest clones make up 43%. Specimen: peripheral blood. All receptors derive from a woman in her sixties or seventies with COVID-19, enrolled during active disease. Each CDR3 is given without its conserved first and last residue. Fields, in order: V gene, CDR3 length, CDR3 protein.

TRBV2,12,ASSPAESSYEQY
TRBV4-3,15,ASSPGVGGGATDTQY
TRBV7-2,15,ASSPQGLAGGYNEQF
TRBV27,14,ASSSTLGTSPYEQY
TRBV12-3/TRBV12-4,11,ASSPTGPNEQY
TRBV29-1,12,SVEVLGGTETQY
TRBV5-4,13,ASSSRLAGEETQY
TRBV27,12,ASSLSTVLSEQY
TRBV5-1,14,ASQLPGLAGLGEQF
TRBV2,10,ASEAQGLEQY
TRBV27,12,ASSLSGPLNVQY
TRBV7-2,19,ASSLALFQGWTGRTKNIQY
TRBV9,12,ASSPTGDNYGYT
TRBV2,12,ASSSTRDSVEQY
TRBV30,14,AWSVQGGASRNEQF
TRBV9,18,ASSHPSGRLAGAVEETQY
TRBV6-5,13,ASSYQQDRAYEQY
TRBV6-5,14,ASSYSYRGNAYEQY
TRBV7-8,14,ASSSRTSGGSYEQY